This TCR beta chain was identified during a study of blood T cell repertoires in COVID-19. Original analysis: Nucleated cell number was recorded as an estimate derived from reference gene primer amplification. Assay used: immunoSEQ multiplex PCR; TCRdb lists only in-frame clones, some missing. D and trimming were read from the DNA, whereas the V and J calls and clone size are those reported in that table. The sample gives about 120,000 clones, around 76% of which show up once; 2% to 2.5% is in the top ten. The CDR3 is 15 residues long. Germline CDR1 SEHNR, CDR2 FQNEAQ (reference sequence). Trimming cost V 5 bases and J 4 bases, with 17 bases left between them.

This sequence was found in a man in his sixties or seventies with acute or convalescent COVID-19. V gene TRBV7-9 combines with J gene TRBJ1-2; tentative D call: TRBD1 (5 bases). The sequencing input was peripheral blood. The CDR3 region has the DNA TGTGCCAGCAGCGGGGCCTCCAGGGTGGGCTATGGCTACACCTTC. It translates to CASSGASRVGYGYTF. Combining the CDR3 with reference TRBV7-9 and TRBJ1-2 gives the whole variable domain DTGVSQNPRHKITKRGQNVTFRCDPISEHNRLYWYRQTLGQGPEFLTYFQNEAQLEKSRLLSDRFSAERPKGSFSTLEIQRTEQGDSAMYLCASSGASRVGYGYTFGSGTRLTVV.